The 27 T cell receptor beta chains below come from one sample, sequenced in a study of CD8+ T cells in alopecia areata. Isolated RNA was reverse transcribed into cDNA used as the sequencing template. Data came from immunoSEQ multiplex PCR; TCRdb stores just in-frame clones and leaves some out. The data show 90,000 to 100,000 clones, approximately 66% seen once. Treatment denoted: oral pan-JAK inhibitor, 5-10 mg twice daily. The sequencing here drew on CD8+ T cells sorted from blood, taken at week 4, from a patient treated with tofacitinib. The receptors stem from a human donor with alopecia areata.

The table lists this clone with a few counts. V gene TRBV9 combines with J gene TRBJ2-1; TRBD2 matches 14 bases. V dropped 4 bases and J dropped 9; count of bases not matched to a gene: 6. Germline V CDR1 and CDR2: SGDLS, YYNGEE. The CDR3 contains 15 residues. The CDR3 DNA reads as TGTGCCAGCAGCCCAGGACTAGCGGGGGGTCTTGAGCAGTTCTTC. The encoded protein is CASSPGLAGGLEQFF.

This chain uses TRBV4-2 with TRBJ2-2; TRBD2 matches 10 bases. Germline CDR1 LGHNA, CDR2 YNFKEQ. V was clipped by 1 base and J by 0 bases; unmatched bases: 5. The CDR3 runs 18 residues. CDR3 protein: CASSQVGLAGANTGELFF. In nucleotides, the CDR3 is TGTGCCAGCAGCCAAGTTGGTCTAGCGGGGGCGAACACCGGGGAGCTGTTTTTT.

This clone has just a few counts. The rearrangement uses TRBV4-1 and TRBJ1-1, with unresolved D. The length of the CDR3 is 15 residues. Trimming stripped 3 bases from V and 3 bases from J, with 14 bases between. Germline CDR1 MGHRA, CDR2 YSYEKL. As DNA, the CDR3 is TGCGCCAGCAGCCACCGAATGGCGGAGGACACTGAAGCTTTCTTT. Translated: CASSHRMAEDTEAFF.

The chain employs TRBV2 and TRBJ2-5; weak D call: TRBD2 (6 bases). CDR1 SNHLY and CDR2 FYNNEI come from the germline V gene. The germline V and J ends were trimmed by 6 bases and 5 bases, with 25 bases remaining between them. This CDR3 has 17 residues. The CDR3 here is CASSRSGPTSLGETQYF. DNA of the CDR3: TGTGCCAGCAGCCGTTCGGGGCCGACTAGTCTTGGGGAGACCCAGTACTTC.

This chain joins TRBV7-6 and TRBJ2-5; 8 bases agree with TRBD2. The germline V gene encodes CDR1 SGHVS and CDR2 FNYEAQ. V shed 3 bases and J 5 bases; nucleotides not matched to a gene: 5. The CDR3 totals 14 residues. The CDR3 sequence: CASSLSGSMETQYF. For the CDR3, the DNA is TGTGCCAGCAGCTTGAGCGGGAGCATGGAGACCCAGTACTTC.

This clone came up a few times. This sequence joins TRBV4-1 and TRBJ2-7; TRBD1 agrees at 8 bases. The V segment lost 4 bases and the J segment 2 bases; nucleotides outside the gene matches: 7. The germline V gene encodes CDR1 MGHRA and CDR2 YSYEKL. CDR3 length equals 15 residues. CDR3 protein: CASSPADRGPYEQYF. The CDR3 region has the DNA TGCGCCAGCAGCCCCGCAGACAGGGGACCCTACGAGCAGTACTTC.

This clone was observed a handful of times. The chain couples TRBV7-2 to TRBJ1-2; the D gene is possibly TRBD1 (5 bases). Germline V gene lookup returns CDR1 SGHTA and CDR2 FQGNSA. There are 16 residues in the CDR3. Trimming cost V 1 base and J 4 bases, with 16 bases left between them. CDR3 sequence reads: CASSLVWGGSRYGYTF. CDR3 DNA sequence: TGTGCCAGCAGCTTAGTTTGGGGGGGATCCCGCTATGGCTACACCTTC.

This clone has just a few counts. The chain joins TRBV7-3 to TRBJ2-7; 7 bases align to TRBD2. From germline, CDR1 is SGHTA and CDR2 FQGTGA. The CDR3 covers 14 residues. Germline trimming cut 5 bases from V and 7 bases from J; bases unmatched to any gene: 11. CDR3 sequence (DNA): TGTGCCAGCAGCCACGGACTCCCCGGGGGGGAGCAGTACTTC. Its translation is CASSHGLPGGEQYF.

This clone is medium-sized within its sample. The chain couples TRBV5-1 to TRBJ1-5, with D possibly being TRBD1 (5 bases). CDR1 and CDR2 from the germline V gene are SGHRS and YFSETQ. Trimming stripped 4 bases from V and 7 bases from J, with 18 bases between. This CDR3 region has 15 residues. CDR3 residues: CASSPGVGIPQPQHF. DNA for the CDR3: TGCGCCAGCAGCCCGGGGGTTGGGATCCCCCAGCCCCAGCATTTT. The complete variable domain, with remaining parts taken from reference TRBV5-1 and TRBJ1-5, reads KAGVTQTPRYLIKTRGQQVTLSCSPISGHRSVSWYQQTPGQGLQFLFEYFSETQRNKGNFPGRFSGRQFSNSRSEMNVSTLELGDSALYLCASSPGVGIPQPQHFGDGTRLSIL.

This rearrangement joins TRBV13 to TRBJ2-4; no reliable D call. The length of the CDR3 is 15 residues. The germline V and J ends were trimmed by 1 base and 2 bases, with 9 bases remaining between them. CDR1 and CDR2 from the germline V gene are PRHDT and FYEKMQ (reference sequence). Written as DNA, the CDR3 is TGTGCCAGCAGCTTAGAGGGATCCCCCAAAAACATTCAGTACTTC. It specifies CASSLEGSPKNIQYF. The full variable domain, in which reference TRBV13 and TRBJ2-4 provide the parts outside the CDR3, is AAGVIQSPRHLIKEKRETATLKCYPIPRHDTVYWYQQGPGQDPQFLISFYEKMQSDKGSIPDRFSAQQFSDYHSELNMSSLELGDSALYFCASSLEGSPKNIQYFGAGTRLSVL.

This clone was seen more than once but under ten times. The V and J genes are TRBV4-1 and TRBJ2-1; 7 bases match TRBD2. Germline V gene data show CDR1 as MGHRA and CDR2 as YSYEKL. CDR3 length: 16 residues. V shed 0 bases, J shed 0 bases, and the junction held 2 bases outside the gene matches. The CDR3 reads CASSQDTGGSYNEQFF. CDR3 nucleotides: TGCGCCAGCAGCCAAGATACGGGGGGCTCCTACAATGAGCAGTTCTTC.

V gene TRBV2 combines with J gene TRBJ2-7; 11 nucleotides agree with TRBD2. CDR1 SNHLY and CDR2 FYNNEI come from the germline V gene. The CDR3 totals 17 residues. The V segment lost 3 bases and the J segment 2 bases; nucleotides outside the gene matches: 9. The CDR3 spells CASSEAVLAGVTYEQYF. CDR3 sequence (DNA): TGTGCCAGCAGTGAGGCGGTACTAGCGGGAGTCACCTACGAGCAGTACTTC.

This sequence joins TRBV25-1 and TRBJ2-5; possibly TRBD1 or TRBD2 for D (5 bases each). Germline V gene sequence: CDR1 MGHDK, CDR2 SYGVNS. The length of the CDR3 is 16 residues. Trimming shortened V by 2 bases and J by 5 bases, and 18 bases separated the two germline ends. The CDR3 protein is CASSERGAGLGETQYF. The DNA for the CDR3 is TGTGCCAGCAGTGAAAGAGGGGCAGGGCTAGGGGAGACCCAGTACTTC.

This chain joins TRBV9 and TRBJ1-2; TRBD1 agrees at 10 bases. The CDR3 covers 13 residues. CDR1 is SGDLS, CDR2 YYNGEE, per germline. V lost 2 bases to trimming and J lost 7 bases; unmatched junction nucleotides: 2. Written as DNA, the CDR3 is TGTGCCAGCAGCGTCGGGACAGGGGCTGGCTACACCTTC. Protein sequence: CASSVGTGAGYTF.

This clone was detected only once. The J gene is TRBJ1-1, the V gene TRBV7-9, with a tentative D call TRBD1 (5 bases). The CDR3 spans 15 residues. Trimming stripped 5 bases from V and 1 base from J, with 14 bases between. Germline loops: CDR1 SEHNR, CDR2 FQNEAQ (reference sequence). CDR3 sequence reads: CASSPRVGGNTEAFF. The CDR3 nucleotides read TGTGCCAGCAGCCCACGGGTCGGGGGGAACACTGAAGCTTTCTTT.

The chain couples TRBV5-1 to TRBJ2-1; D uncertain. With 1 base removed from V and 5 bases from J, the gap between germline ends came to 7 bases. Germline loops: CDR1 SGHRS, CDR2 YFSETQ. The CDR3 is 13 residues long. Here the CDR3 reads CASSLLPHNEQFF. The CDR3 DNA follows: TGCGCCAGCAGCTTGTTGCCCCACAATGAGCAGTTCTTC.

In its sample, this clone was seen a few times. This chain uses TRBV30 with TRBJ2-2; D perhaps matches TRBD2 (5 bases). Germline V CDR1 and CDR2: GTSNPN, SVGIG (reference sequence). V was cut by 4 bases and J by 1 base, with 7 bases left in between. The CDR3 covers 13 residues. CDR3 nucleotides: TGTGCCTGGACTGGAGGGAACACCGGGGAGCTGTTTTTT. The encoded protein is CAWTGGNTGELFF.

V is TRBV7-9 and J is TRBJ2-1; 7 bases map to TRBD1. From germline, CDR1 is SEHNR and CDR2 FQNEAQ (reference sequence). V shed 3 bases and J 10 bases; nucleotides not matched to a gene: 6. This CDR3 is built from 13 residues. The CDR3 region is CASSFDRVGEQFF. The CDR3, as DNA: TGTGCCAGCAGCTTTGACAGGGTCGGCGAGCAGTTCTTC.

The J gene is TRBJ1-2, the V gene TRBV2; possibly TRBD1 for D (5 bases). CDR1 and CDR2 (germline): SNHLY, FYNNEI. The length of the CDR3 is 14 residues. Trimming removed 6 bases at V and 0 bases at J, with 11 bases between. DNA of the CDR3: TGTGCCAGCAGGGGAGGGGTAGCTAACTATGGCTACACCTTC. Its protein is CASRGGVANYGYTF.

The chain is built from TRBV6-5 and TRBJ2-1; TRBD2 aligns across 8 bases. This CDR3 comprises 15 residues. Germline lookup yields CDR1 MNHEY and CDR2 SVGAGI. Trimming took 0 bases from V and 8 from J; bases not matched to a gene: 6. The CDR3 spells CASSYSTGGLDEQFF. Here the CDR3 DNA reads TGTGCCAGCAGTTACTCGACGGGAGGGCTCGATGAGCAGTTCTTC.

V usage is TRBV2 and J usage is TRBJ2-3, with TRBD1 matching 9 bases. The germline V gene encodes CDR1 SNHLY and CDR2 FYNNEI. CDR3 length equals 13 residues. The V and J ends lost 6 bases and 3 bases, in that order; junction bases with no gene match: 1. Here the CDR3 reads CASRDRGTDTQYF. The CDR3 DNA follows: TGTGCCAGCAGGGACAGGGGAACAGATACGCAGTATTTT.

J is TRBJ2-7 and V is TRBV7-2, with 10 nucleotides matching TRBD1. CDR3 length: 15 residues. The germline V gene has CDR1 SGHTA and CDR2 FQGNSA. The junction had 5 bases not matched to a gene; V was cut back by 5 bases and J by 1 base. CDR3 in DNA: TGTGCCAGCAGCGGGGGACAGGGGAAATCCTACGAGCAGTACTTC. Amino acid sequence: CASSGGQGKSYEQYF.

The chain joins TRBV4-3 to TRBJ2-3; 8 bases agree with TRBD2. The ends lost 0 bases at V and 2 bases at J; junction bases unmatched: 7. Germline V gene sequence: CDR1 LGHNA, CDR2 YSLEER. The CDR3 covers 17 residues. Here the CDR3 reads CASSQDLSRGVTDTQYF. CDR3 nucleotides: TGCGCCAGCAGCCAAGATCTCTCGCGGGGGGTCACAGATACGCAGTATTTT.

The V call is TRBV25-1, the J call TRBJ2-5; D may be TRBD2 (5 bases). The CDR3 spans 14 residues. The germline V and J ends were trimmed by 1 base and 5 bases, with 11 bases remaining between them. Germline V gene lookup returns CDR1 MGHDK and CDR2 SYGVNS. This CDR3 is CASSEWGGEETQYF. The CDR3 region has the DNA TGTGCCAGCAGTGAATGGGGTGGGGAGGAGACCCAGTACTTC.

The chain joins TRBV15 to TRBJ2-7, with TRBD1 identical over 7 bases. Losses at the gene ends were 5 bases for V and 3 bases for J; bases not matched to a gene: 10. The CDR3 is 15 amino acids. Germline V lookup: CDR1 LNHNV, CDR2 YYDKDF (reference sequence). CDR3: CATSRYPDRRYEQYF. The CDR3, as DNA: TGTGCCACCAGCCGATACCCGGACAGGCGCTACGAGCAGTACTTC. Supplemented by reference TRBV15 and TRBJ2-7, the full variable domain reads DAMVIQNPRYQVTQFGKPVTLSCSQTLNHNVMYWYQQKSSQAPKLLFHYYDKDFNNEADTPDNFQSRRPNTSFCFLDIRSPGLGDTAMYLCATSRYPDRRYEQYFGPGTRLTVT.

This clone is a singleton in its sample. V gene TRBV9 combines with J gene TRBJ2-2; 7 positions agree with TRBD2. Germline loops: CDR1 SGDLS, CDR2 YYNGEE. The V gene end was trimmed by 0 bases and the J gene end by 1 base; junction bases not matched to a gene: 6. CDR3 length equals 17 residues. The CDR3 protein is CASSVDLLAVNTGELFF. In DNA, the CDR3 is TGTGCCAGCAGCGTAGATCTCCTAGCGGTGAACACCGGGGAGCTGTTTTTT.

This rearrangement joins TRBV5-4 to TRBJ1-2, with 8 bases identical to TRBD1. Germline lookup yields CDR1 SGHNT and CDR2 YYREEE (reference sequence). CDR3 size: 16 residues. V lost 4 bases and J lost 5; bases outside the gene matches: 13. The CDR3 protein is CASSPLSGQGAYGYTF. In nucleotides, the CDR3 is TGTGCCAGCAGCCCCCTTAGTGGGCAGGGGGCTTATGGCTACACCTTC.